This T cell receptor beta chain was retrieved from a study of human T cells and chemical hapten exposure. The time point here: pre-sensitization, week 0. Treatment in this sample: therapeutic diphenylcyclopropenone sensitization with weekly scalp DPC. The V gene's germline CDR1 is ENHRY and CDR2 SYGVKD. CDR3 length: 16 residues. The germline V and J ends were trimmed by 4 bases and 7 bases, with 22 bases remaining between them. Each CDR3 protein is one row after TCRdb ran MiXCR on the RACE reads. The table includes 240,000 or so distinct CDR3 sequences, 7.5% to 10% detected once. The V gene is TRBV10-3, the J gene TRBJ1-2, with D tentatively TRBD1 (6 bases). Sequences were derived from whole blood, sampled in connection with sensitization to the hapten diphenylcyclopropenone (DPC). The receptor's source is a woman aged 40 to 49 with alopecia areata. Some clones in this sample may be carry-over from other donors' samples. CDR3 coding DNA: TGTGCCATCAGTGGAAACCGGAACAGGGCGGAATCTGGCTACACCTTC. Translation: CAISGNRNRAESGYTF.